The following is a T cell receptor (beta chain) sequence with its context. Its antigen is still unknown. As defined, naive CD8 cells were CD45RO-negative and positively selected for CCR7, with terminally differentiated effector memory CD45RA+ cells excluded. This table comes from immunoSEQ multiplex PCR, and its TCRdb copy is limited to in-frame clones, with some not included. The data contain about 580,000 clones, 95% to 98% of them singletons. The source of the sample is a study of shared clonotypes between healthy human individuals. The study's findings and limits: Non-shared clonotypes had lower generation probabilities than those shared by all four donors.

The CDR3 sequence is 13 residues long. Trimming took 3 bases from V and 2 from J, leaving 6 bases between them. CDR1 and CDR2 (germline): SGHTA, FQGTGA. Sequencing input: naive CD8+ T cells sorted from blood. This sequence originates from a man aged 30 to 45 in good health. The chain uses TRBV7-3 and TRBJ2-3; D ambiguous. DNA of the CDR3: TGTGCCAGCAGCTTCGAGGTCACAGATACGCAGTATTTT. Protein: CASSFEVTDTQYF.